One and the same sample provided the 19 T cell receptor beta chains below, sequenced in a study of cytomegalovirus exposure and HLA in healthy donors. Both 60 Vbeta primers and 13 Jbeta primers went into the PCR. Some clones are missing from TCRdb's copy, which holds only in-frame ones; the method was immunoSEQ multiplex PCR. The data hold about 190,000 clones, with approximately 88% observed a single time. The specimen sequenced was PBMCs. Every receptor here comes from a boy aged 10-17 years in good health and CMV-seronegative.

The chain recombines TRBV4-1 with TRBJ1-4; 10 bases line up with TRBD1. CDR1 is MGHRA and CDR2 is YSYEKL in the germline V gene. This CDR3 has 15 amino acids. V dropped 3 bases and J dropped 8; count of bases not matched to a gene: 6. The CDR3 region has the DNA TGCGCCAGCAGCCAGGTTGGGACAGGGGAAGAAAAACTGTTTTTT. Protein sequence: CASSQVGTGEEKLFF.

This sequence joins TRBV20-1 and TRBJ1-2; D is unclear. V was shortened by 6 bases and J by 6 bases, with 11 bases between the two germline ends. There are 11 residues in the CDR3. Germline loops: CDR1 DFQATT, CDR2 SNEGSKA (reference sequence). CDR3 DNA sequence: TGCAGTGCAACAGAGGGTGATGGCTACACCTTC. This gives the protein CSATEGDGYTF.

The chain links TRBV19 to TRBJ1-5, with D perhaps TRBD1 (5 bases). Per the germline V gene, CDR1 is LNHDA and CDR2 is SQIVND (reference sequence). V lost 4 bases and J lost 2, with 12 bases in between. There are 15 residues in the CDR3. The DNA of the CDR3 is TGTGCCAGTAGTAGGAGGGGAGGAGGCAATCAGCCCCAGCATTTT. It is translated as CASSRRGGGNQPQHF.

CDR3 loop: CASTPRGWNTEAFF. CDR3 nucleotide sequence: TGTGCCAGCACCCCACGGGGATGGAACACTGAAGCTTTCTTT. J is TRBJ1-1 and V is TRBV27; D not certain. Trimming took 7 bases from V and 1 from J, leaving 13 bases between them. CDR3 length: 14 residues. Germline V lookup: CDR1 MNHEY, CDR2 SMNVEV (reference sequence).

CDR3 bases: TGTGCCAGCTGGAGAGGACAGCAAAATCAGCCCCAGCATTTT. This translates into CASWRGQQNQPQHF. The chain recombines TRBV6-1 with TRBJ1-5, with TRBD1 as a possible D gene (6 bases). The CDR3 consists of 14 residues. Germline CDR1 reads MNHNS; CDR2 reads SASEGT. Trimming removed 8 bases at V and 4 bases at J, with 15 bases between.

The chain uses TRBV7-3 and TRBJ2-2; 8 positions match TRBD2. After removal of 5 bases from V and 6 bases from J, the junction contained 5 bases not matched to a gene. Germline CDR1 and CDR2: SGHTA and FQGTGA. The length of the CDR3 is 14 residues. The CDR3 spells CASSPGGAPGELFF. The CDR3, as DNA: TGTGCCAGCAGCCCCGGGGGGGCACCCGGGGAGCTGTTTTTT. Full variable domain (rest looked up from reference TRBV7-3 and TRBJ2-2): GAGVSQTPSNKVTEKGKYVELRCDPISGHTALYWYRQSLGQGPEFLIYFQGTGAADDSGLPNDRFFAVRPEGSVSTLKIQRTERGDSAVYLCASSPGGAPGELFFGEGSRLTVL.

J is TRBJ2-5 and V is TRBV19; 9 bases match TRBD1. The CDR3 has 15 residues. The junction had 8 bases not matched to a gene; V was cut back by 3 bases and J by 6 bases. Looked up from germline, CDR1 is LNHDA and CDR2 is SQIVND (reference sequence). CDR3 region: CASSMGQGVLKTQYF. CDR3 nucleotide sequence: TGTGCCAGTAGTATGGGACAGGGCGTTTTAAAGACCCAGTACTTC.

J is TRBJ2-5 and V is TRBV19; D possibly corresponds to TRBD1 (5 bases). The V gene lost 6 bases and the J gene lost 0 bases, with 11 bases spanning the gap. The germline V gene has CDR1 LNHDA and CDR2 SQIVND (reference sequence). CDR3 size: 14 residues. CDR3 bases: TGTGCCAGTAGAGGGGCAGGGTACCAAGAGACCCAGTACTTC. Its protein is CASRGAGYQETQYF.

The chain is built from TRBV4-3 and TRBJ2-6, with D possibly being TRBD2 (5 bases). The CDR3 has 16 amino acids. Germline-derived CDR1 and CDR2 are LGHNA and YSLEER. The V end was cut by 3 bases, the J end by 4 bases, with 13 bases between. This chain's CDR3 is CASSHHRGSGANVLTF. The CDR3 nucleotides read TGCGCCAGCAGCCACCACCGGGGTTCGGGGGCCAACGTCCTGACTTTC.

This chain links TRBV11-2 with TRBJ2-5, with 15 bases matching TRBD2. In germline, CDR1 is SGHAT, CDR2 FQNNGV. CDR3 length: 16 amino acids. Losses at the gene ends were 5 bases for V and 2 bases for J; bases not matched to a gene: 3. CDR3 protein: CASSPGTSGGQETQYF. DNA of the CDR3: TGTGCCAGCAGCCCGGGGACTAGCGGGGGGCAAGAGACCCAGTACTTC.

The gene calls are TRBV2 and TRBJ2-3, with 7 bases fitting TRBD1. J lost 2 bases, V lost 4 bases, and 3 bases had no gene match. There are 14 residues in the CDR3. The germline gives CDR1 SNHLY, CDR2 FYNNEI. CDR3 bases: TGTGCCAGCAGTGTAGGGGGCCCCACAGATACGCAGTATTTT. It encodes CASSVGGPTDTQYF. Drawing the rest from reference TRBV2 and TRBJ2-3, the complete variable domain is EPEVTQTPSHQVTQMGQEVILRCVPISNHLYFYWYRQILGQKVEFLVSFYNNEISEKSEIFDDQFSVERPDGSNFTLKIRSTKLEDSAMYFCASSVGGPTDTQYFGPGTRLTVL.

V gene TRBV30 combines with J gene TRBJ1-1; D call uncertain. V was pared by 3 bases and J by 1 base, with 6 bases between. Germline values: CDR1 GTSNPN, CDR2 SVGIG (reference sequence). The CDR3 is made up of 12 amino acids. The chain's CDR3 is CAWRGTNTEAFF. CDR3 DNA sequence: TGTGCCTGGAGGGGCACGAACACTGAAGCTTTCTTT.

The chain combines TRBV28 with TRBJ1-1; 10 nucleotides agree with TRBD1. The CDR3 has 15 residues. V shed 6 bases and J 5 bases; nucleotides not matched to a gene: 9. Germline V gene data show CDR1 as MDHEN and CDR2 as SYDVKM. The CDR3 DNA reads TGTGCCAGCAGCCCAGAGGGACAGGGGTCGACTGAAGCTTTCTTT. This codes for CASSPEGQGSTEAFF. The variable domain in full, with the rest retrieved from reference TRBV28 and TRBJ1-1, is DVKVTQSSRYLVKRTGEKVFLECVQDMDHENMFWYRQDPGLGLRLIYFSYDVKMKEKGDIPEGYSVSREKKERFSLILESASTNQTSMYLCASSPEGQGSTEAFFGQGTRLTVV.

The chain is built from TRBV28 and TRBJ2-1; 8 positions agree with TRBD2. Unmatched junction bases numbered 8, after V lost 6 bases and J lost 4 bases. The CDR3 contains 15 residues. From germline, CDR1 is MDHEN and CDR2 SYDVKM. In DNA, the CDR3 is TGTGCCAGCAGCCCCGTGGAGCGGGGGTACAATGAGCAGTTCTTC. Its translation: CASSPVERGYNEQFF.

This clone was detected once. The V and J genes are TRBV18 and TRBJ2-5, with D perhaps TRBD1 (6 bases). CDR1 and CDR2 from the germline V gene are KGHSH and LQKENI. Trimming left V 5 bases short and J 1 base short, with 14 bases between. The CDR3 is made up of 15 amino acids. The CDR3 loop is CASSVTGTGQETQYF. In DNA form, the CDR3 reads TGTGCCAGCTCAGTAACAGGGACGGGCCAAGAGACCCAGTACTTC.

The rearrangement joins TRBV9 to TRBJ1-2; 7 bases are a match to TRBD1. Trimming cost V 4 bases and J 3 bases; bases outside gene matches: 3. The V gene's germline CDR1 is SGDLS and CDR2 YYNGEE. The CDR3 runs 13 residues. CDR3 in amino acids: CASSPGTDYGYTF. The CDR3 nucleotides read TGTGCCAGCAGCCCCGGGACAGACTATGGCTACACCTTC. Full variable domain (rest looked up from reference TRBV9 and TRBJ1-2): DSGVTQTPKHLITATGQRVTLRCSPRSGDLSVYWYQQSLDQGLQFLIQYYNGEERAKGNILERFSAQQFPDLHSELNLSSLELGDSALYFCASSPGTDYGYTFGSGTRLTVV.

V gene TRBV7-8 combines with J gene TRBJ2-5; 12 nucleotides align to TRBD2. The length of the CDR3 is 16 residues. Unmatched junction bases numbered 8, after V lost 4 bases and J lost 5 bases. The germline gives CDR1 SGHVS, CDR2 FQNEAQ. CDR3 protein: CASSYLAGGPGETQYF. CDR3 nucleotides: TGTGCCAGCAGCTACCTAGCGGGAGGGCCGGGGGAGACCCAGTACTTC.

In this sample, this clone turned up once. At one end, the junction sequence differs from germline, possibly due to a read error. CDR3 nucleotide sequence: TGTGCTAGCAGCGCCCTACTAGCGGGAAGCAATGAGCAGTTCTTC. Translated: CASSALLAGSNEQFF. The chain recombines TRBV7-7 with TRBJ2-1, with 10 bases fitting TRBD2. Per germline, CDR1 SSHAT and CDR2 FNYEAQ (reference sequence). The CDR3 covers 15 residues.

This rearrangement joins TRBV2 to TRBJ1-2; 8 bases are a match to TRBD1. The V segment lost 5 bases and the J segment 6 bases; nucleotides outside the gene matches: 8. Germline CDR1 and CDR2: SNHLY and FYNNEI. The CDR3 extends over 14 amino acids. In nucleotides, the CDR3 is TGTGCCAGCAGTCCCGGACAGGGTCAAAATGGCTACACCTTC. This codes for CASSPGQGQNGYTF. Full variable domain (rest looked up from reference TRBV2 and TRBJ1-2): EPEVTQTPSHQVTQMGQEVILRCVPISNHLYFYWYRQILGQKVEFLVSFYNNEISEKSEIFDDQFSVERPDGSNFTLKIRSTKLEDSAMYFCASSPGQGQNGYTFGSGTRLTVV.